The 23 T cell receptor beta chains below come from one sample, sequenced in a study of Ad26.COV2.S vaccination and SARS-CoV-2 variants. The repertoire was sequenced with immunoSEQ multiplex PCR; TCRdb's copy has only in-frame clones and lacks some. The sample has fewer than 300,000 clones, around 87% seen once. The treatment was: over 15 received Ad26.COV2.S at low or high dose, single or two shots; about five received placebo; per-sample allocation not given. Day 63 after the first injection of vaccine or placebo was the sampling time. This sample comprised peripheral blood, obtained in a trial of Ad26.COV2.S vaccine versus placebo. Source of these receptors: a person aged 18-65 years who received the Ad26.COV2.S COVID-19 vaccine or a placebo.

V and J are TRBV6-5 and TRBJ2-7; 8 bases map to TRBD1. This CDR3 has 15 amino acids. Germline CDR1 is MNHEY and CDR2 is SVGAGI. Unmatched junction bases numbered 7, after V lost 6 bases and J lost 0 bases. CDR3 protein: CASSLRGTGSYEQYF. The CDR3 DNA reads TGTGCCAGCAGCTTACGAGGGACAGGCTCCTACGAGCAGTACTTC.

This chain connects TRBV6-2 or TRBV6-3 to TRBJ2-1; 8 bases match TRBD2. Germline values: CDR1 MNHEY, CDR2 SVGEGT. V shed 6 bases, J shed 5 bases, and the junction held 12 bases outside the gene matches. The CDR3 is made up of 16 amino acids. The CDR3 loop reads CASSRPREGTNNEQFF. CDR3 sequence (DNA): TGTGCCAGCAGCCGCCCCCGGGAGGGCACCAACAATGAGCAGTTCTTC.

V usage is TRBV5-6 and J usage is TRBJ2-7; no clear D. This CDR3 region has 14 residues. Germline-derived CDR1 and CDR2 are SGHDT and YYEEEE. With 2 bases removed from V and 0 bases from J, the gap between germline ends came to 9 bases. The CDR3 nucleotides are TGTGCCAGCAGCTTCCAACTGAGCTCCTACGAGCAGTACTTC. This translates into CASSFQLSSYEQYF.

The genes are TRBV4-1 and TRBJ2-2, with a weak D call TRBD2 (6 bases). V lost 2 bases to trimming and J lost 1 base, with 8 bases between them. CDR1 and CDR2 from the germline V gene are MGHRA and YSYEKL. This CDR3 has 15 amino acids. For the CDR3, the DNA is TGCGCCAGCAGCCAACGGGGACTGAACACCGGGGAGCTGTTTTTT. Protein product: CASSQRGLNTGELFF.

The rearrangement joins TRBV9 to TRBJ1-2; D possibly corresponds to TRBD1 (5 bases). The germline gives CDR1 SGDLS, CDR2 YYNGEE. There are 16 residues in the CDR3. Trimming pared 3 bases from V and 2 bases from J, leaving 17 bases between. The CDR3 DNA reads TGTGCCAGCAGCGAGCCCTCCCAGGGAGGGAACTATGGCTACACCTTC. Translating it yields CASSEPSQGGNYGYTF.

CDR3 sequence: CASSFFGTEAFF. For the CDR3, the DNA is TGTGCCAGCAGTTTTTTCGGTACTGAAGCTTTCTTT. This chain connects TRBV2 to TRBJ1-1, with D hard to call. Germline V CDR1 and CDR2: SNHLY, FYNNEI. This CDR3 has 12 residues. V was cut by 5 bases and J by 5 bases, with 9 bases left in between.

With regard to this clone: Additional DNA sequences in this sample encode the identical CDR3. V gene TRBV30 combines with J gene TRBJ1-3; tentative D call: TRBD1 (5 bases). Per the germline V gene, CDR1 is GTSNPN and CDR2 is SVGIG (reference sequence). The CDR3 runs 11 residues. The ends were cut back, 5 bases at V and 4 bases at J, with 6 bases in the middle. CDR3 protein: CAWSGGNTIYF. CDR3 DNA: TGTGCCTGGTCAGGGGGAAACACCATATATTTT.

To note about this clone: The same CDR3 also results from other DNA sequences found in this sample. The chain joins TRBV18 to TRBJ1-1; the D is unclear. The CDR3 loop spans 13 amino acids. Trimming pared 1 base from V and 1 base from J, leaving 4 bases between. Germline V gives CDR1 KGHSH, CDR2 LQKENI. DNA for the CDR3: TGTGCCAGCTCACCACAGAAGAACACTGAAGCTTTCTTT. Its translation is CASSPQKNTEAFF.

The chain carries TRBV7-3 and TRBJ1-1; D remains ambiguous. Germline V CDR1 and CDR2: SGHTA, FQGTGA. The V end was cut by 0 bases, the J end by 2 bases, with 4 bases between. The CDR3 runs 13 residues. The CDR3 sequence: CASSLTSNTEAFF. CDR3 nucleotides: TGTGCCAGCAGCTTAACTAGTAACACTGAAGCTTTCTTT.

This chain uses TRBV7-2 with TRBJ1-1, with 8 bases lining up with TRBD1. The length of the CDR3 is 14 residues. Germline V CDR1 and CDR2: SGHTA, FQGNSA. The V segment lost 4 bases and the J segment 2 bases; nucleotides outside the gene matches: 3. In DNA form, the CDR3 reads TGTGCCAGCAGCTGGACAGGGCTTAACACTGAAGCTTTCTTT. It yields the protein CASSWTGLNTEAFF. The full variable domain, with the rest looked up from reference TRBV7-2 and TRBJ1-1, is GAGVSQSPSNKVTEKGKDVELRCDPISGHTALYWYRQSLGQGLEFLIYFQGNSAPDKSGLPSDRFSAERTGGSVSTLTIQRTQQEDSAVYLCASSWTGLNTEAFFGQGTRLTVV.

The chain carries TRBV6-5 and TRBJ1-1, with D unresolved. V gave up 0 bases and J gave up 4 bases, with 12 bases separating them. This CDR3 region has 15 residues. CDR1 is MNHEY and CDR2 is SVGAGI in the germline V gene. For the CDR3, the DNA is TGTGCCAGCAGTTACTCGATCCTCCTGGGCACTGAAGCTTTCTTT. It codes for CASSYSILLGTEAFF.

This clone was detected only once. The gene calls are TRBV7-9 and TRBJ1-2, with 8 bases fitting TRBD1. Trimming took 2 bases from V and 4 from J; bases not matched to a gene: 6. This CDR3 has 15 residues. The germline V gene encodes CDR1 SEHNR and CDR2 FQNEAQ (reference sequence). The CDR3 coding sequence is TGTGCCAGCAGCTTATCCGGACAGGGCTCCTATGGCTACACCTTC. It is translated as CASSLSGQGSYGYTF.

CDR3 bases: TGTGCCAGCAGTGTGGCTAGCGGGGAGCGCTACGAGCAGTACTTC. Translation: CASSVASGERYEQYF. V gene TRBV2 combines with J gene TRBJ2-7; 9 nucleotides match TRBD2. The CDR3 is 15 residues long. Per germline, CDR1 SNHLY and CDR2 FYNNEI. V trimming: 4 bases; J trimming: 3 bases; junction bases outside the gene matches: 7. Based on the CDR3 plus reference TRBV2 and TRBJ2-7, the full variable domain is EPEVTQTPSHQVTQMGQEVILRCVPISNHLYFYWYRQILGQKVEFLVSFYNNEISEKSEIFDDQFSVERPDGSNFTLKIRSTKLEDSAMYFCASSVASGERYEQYFGPGTRLTVT.

The chain employs TRBV5-6 and TRBJ2-7; D is ambiguous. Deletions cut 3 bases from V and 2 bases from J, with 18 bases between. Looked up from germline, CDR1 is SGHDT and CDR2 is YYEEEE. There are 16 residues in the CDR3. The CDR3 DNA sequence: TGTGCCAGCAGCTGGTATGGCTCCCCAACTCCCTACGAGCAGTACTTC. It is translated as CASSWYGSPTPYEQYF.

This chain links TRBV5-8 with TRBJ2-1; D is uncertain. The CDR3 consists of 11 residues. CDR1 SGHTS and CDR2 YDEGEE come from the germline V gene. V lost 3 bases and J 4 bases, leaving 2 bases between the germline ends. The CDR3 DNA reads as TGTGCCAGCAGCTCATACAATGAGCAGTTCTTC. Protein sequence: CASSSYNEQFF.

This rearrangement joins TRBV19 to TRBJ1-5, with no clear D. Per the germline V gene, CDR1 is LNHDA and CDR2 is SQIVND (reference sequence). V shed 6 bases and J shed 6 bases, with 12 bases lying between them. The CDR3 runs 13 residues. CDR3 in DNA: TGTGCCAGTAGGCGATCAGGAGCTCAGCCCCAGCATTTT. Translated: CASRRSGAQPQHF.

The rearrangement uses TRBV18 and TRBJ1-1; D gene unclear. V was clipped by 1 base and J by 3 bases, with 9 bases between them. The germline gives CDR1 KGHSH, CDR2 LQKENI. The CDR3 totals 14 residues. CDR3 coding DNA: TGTGCCAGCTCACCACAACTCGAGGACACTGAAGCTTTCTTT. As protein: CASSPQLEDTEAFF.

Only one count was recorded for this clone. This rearrangement joins TRBV12-5 to TRBJ2-2, with 11 bases fitting TRBD1. Losses at the gene ends were 6 bases for V and 6 bases for J; bases not matched to a gene: 6. Germline CDR1 LGHNT, CDR2 FRNRAP. The CDR3 is made up of 15 amino acids. The CDR3 coding sequence is TGTGCTAGTGGGGACAGGGGGCTTCAAGCCGGGGAGCTGTTTTTT. This codes for CASGDRGLQAGELFF.

This clone is a singleton in its sample. The chain has TRBV18 and TRBJ2-5; D is uncertain. Germline CDR1 is KGHSH and CDR2 is LQKENI. The CDR3 contains 15 residues. V was pared by 3 bases and J by 4 bases, with 15 bases between. CDR3 coding DNA: TGTGCCAGCTCACCTTTTTCTGGGGTTTTAGAGACCCAGTACTTC. Its protein product is CASSPFSGVLETQYF.

The gene calls are TRBV12-3 or TRBV12-4 and TRBJ1-5; the D is unclear. Trimming left V 4 bases short and J 4 bases short, with 8 bases between. This CDR3 is 13 amino acids long. CDR3 amino acids: CASSWQINQPQHF. DNA for the CDR3: TGTGCCAGCAGTTGGCAGATAAATCAGCCCCAGCATTTT.

The chain employs TRBV20-1 and TRBJ2-5; D uncertain. CDR3 length: 11 amino acids. Trimming cost V 5 bases and J 3 bases, with 7 bases left between them. The germline V gene has CDR1 DFQATT and CDR2 SNEGSKA (reference sequence). The CDR3 loop reads CSAQDEETQYF. The CDR3 nucleotides are TGCAGTGCTCAGGATGAAGAGACCCAGTACTTC.

The rearrangement joins TRBV3-1 (or the pseudogene TRBV3-2) to TRBJ2-2; 7 nucleotides match TRBD2. The CDR3 is made up of 17 amino acids. Germline values: CDR1 LGHDT, CDR2 YNNKEL (reference sequence). J was trimmed by 1 base and V by 1 base; bases with no gene match: 6. The CDR3 region has the DNA TGTGCCAGCAGCCAAGCTCCTAGCGGCTGGAACACCGGGGAGCTGTTTTTT. Residues: CASSQAPSGWNTGELFF.

The V call is TRBV4-1, the J call TRBJ2-1; TRBD2 aligns across 7 bases. V was pared by 1 base and J by 0 bases, with 6 bases of the junction left unmatched. The germline CDR1 and CDR2 sequences are MGHRA and YSYEKL. This CDR3 spans 17 amino acids. Written as DNA, the CDR3 is TGCGCCAGCAGCCAAGGACTAGCAGTAAGCTCCTACAATGAGCAGTTCTTC. It translates to CASSQGLAVSSYNEQFF.